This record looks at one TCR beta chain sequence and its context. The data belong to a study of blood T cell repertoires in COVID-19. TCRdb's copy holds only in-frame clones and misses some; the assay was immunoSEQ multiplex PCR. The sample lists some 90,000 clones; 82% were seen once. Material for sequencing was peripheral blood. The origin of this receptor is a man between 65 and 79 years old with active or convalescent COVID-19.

DNA of the CDR3: TGTGCCAGCAGCGCCCAGGAGGGCAGGGTCGACACCGGGGAGCTGTTTTTT. Encoded protein: CASSAQEGRVDTGELFF. The rearrangement uses TRBV9 and TRBJ2-2; maybe TRBD2 (6 bases). The CDR3 is made up of 17 amino acids. Deletions cut 3 bases from V and 3 bases from J, with 18 bases between. Germline assignment: CDR1 SGDLS and CDR2 YYNGEE.